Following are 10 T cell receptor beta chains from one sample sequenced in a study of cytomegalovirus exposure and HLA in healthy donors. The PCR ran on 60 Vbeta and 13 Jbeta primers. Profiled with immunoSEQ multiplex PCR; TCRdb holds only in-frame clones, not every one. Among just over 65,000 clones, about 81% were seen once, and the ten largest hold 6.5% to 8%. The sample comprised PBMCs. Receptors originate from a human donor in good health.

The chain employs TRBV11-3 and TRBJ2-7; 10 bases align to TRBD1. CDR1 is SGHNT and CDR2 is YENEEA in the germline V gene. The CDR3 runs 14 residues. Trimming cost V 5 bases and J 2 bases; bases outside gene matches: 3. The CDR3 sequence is CASSPGQGAYEQYF. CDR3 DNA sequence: TGTGCCAGCAGCCCCGGACAGGGGGCCTACGAGCAGTACTTC.

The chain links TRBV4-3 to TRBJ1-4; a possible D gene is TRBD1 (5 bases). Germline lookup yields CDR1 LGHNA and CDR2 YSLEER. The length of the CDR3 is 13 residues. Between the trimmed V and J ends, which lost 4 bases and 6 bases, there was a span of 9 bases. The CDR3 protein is CASSLLGHEKLFF. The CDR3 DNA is TGCGCCAGCAGCCTCTTGGGGCATGAAAAACTGTTTTTT.

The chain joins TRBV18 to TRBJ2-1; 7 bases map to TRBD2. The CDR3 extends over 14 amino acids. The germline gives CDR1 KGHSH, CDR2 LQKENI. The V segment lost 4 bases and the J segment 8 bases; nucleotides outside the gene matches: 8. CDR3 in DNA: TGTGCCAGCTCACGATTGGGGGGGGTCCATGAGCAGTTCTTC. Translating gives CASSRLGGVHEQFF.

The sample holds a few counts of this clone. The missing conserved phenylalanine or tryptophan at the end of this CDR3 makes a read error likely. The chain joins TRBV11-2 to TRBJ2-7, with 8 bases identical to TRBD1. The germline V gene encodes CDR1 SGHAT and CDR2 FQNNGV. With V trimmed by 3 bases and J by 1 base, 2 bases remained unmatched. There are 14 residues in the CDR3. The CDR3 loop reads CASSLRTGSYEQYP. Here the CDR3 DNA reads TGTGCCAGCAGCTTGAGGACAGGGTCCTACGAGCAGTACCCA.

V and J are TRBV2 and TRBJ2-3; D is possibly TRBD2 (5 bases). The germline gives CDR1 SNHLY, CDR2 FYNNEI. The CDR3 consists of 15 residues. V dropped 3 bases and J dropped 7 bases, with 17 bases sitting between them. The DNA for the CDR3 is TGTGCCAGCAGTGAGGTTACGGGGTTGGGGAATACGCAGTATTTT. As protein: CASSEVTGLGNTQYF.

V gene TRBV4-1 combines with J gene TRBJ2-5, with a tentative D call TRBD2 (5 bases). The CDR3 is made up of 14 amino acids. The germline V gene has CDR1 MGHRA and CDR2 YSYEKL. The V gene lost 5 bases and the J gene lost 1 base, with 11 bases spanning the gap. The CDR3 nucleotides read TGCGCCAGCAGCGGACTGGGTCTCCAAGAGACCCAGTACTTC. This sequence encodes CASSGLGLQETQYF.

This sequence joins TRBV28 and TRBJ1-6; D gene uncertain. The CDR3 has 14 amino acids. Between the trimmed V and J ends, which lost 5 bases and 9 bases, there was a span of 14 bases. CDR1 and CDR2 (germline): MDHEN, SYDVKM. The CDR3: CASSGRGSLSPLHF. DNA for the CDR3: TGTGCCAGCAGTGGCAGAGGGTCACTTTCACCCCTCCACTTT.

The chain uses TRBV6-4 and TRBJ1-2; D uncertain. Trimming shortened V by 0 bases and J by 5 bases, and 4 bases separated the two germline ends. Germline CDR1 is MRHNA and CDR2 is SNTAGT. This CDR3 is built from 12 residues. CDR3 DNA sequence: TGTGCCAGCAGTGACTCCCATTATGGCTACACCTTC. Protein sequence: CASSDSHYGYTF.

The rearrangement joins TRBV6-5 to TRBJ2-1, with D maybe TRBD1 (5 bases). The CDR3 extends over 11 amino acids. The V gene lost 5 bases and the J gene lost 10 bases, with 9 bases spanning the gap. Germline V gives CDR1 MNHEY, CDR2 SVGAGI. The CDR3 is CASSDRAEQFF. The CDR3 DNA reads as TGTGCCAGCAGTGACAGAGCGGAGCAGTTCTTC.

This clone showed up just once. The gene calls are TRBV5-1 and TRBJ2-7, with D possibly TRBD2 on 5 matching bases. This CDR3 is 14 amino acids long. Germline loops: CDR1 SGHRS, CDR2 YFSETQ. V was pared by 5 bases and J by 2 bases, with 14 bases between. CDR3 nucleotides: TGCGCCAGCAGTCTCATCGGACTGCCCTACGAGCAGTACTTC. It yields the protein CASSLIGLPYEQYF.